The 6 T cell receptor beta chains in this list originate from one sample, sequenced in a study of cytomegalovirus exposure and HLA in healthy donors. The PCR used 60 Vbeta and 13 Jbeta primers. Some clones are missing from TCRdb's copy, which holds only in-frame ones; the method was immunoSEQ multiplex PCR. The sample lists over 200,000 clones, about 85% occurring once. The specimen sequenced was PBMCs. These receptors were taken from a human donor in good health.

The rearrangement links TRBV28 to TRBJ2-2, with D perhaps matching TRBD1 (6 bases). Per germline, CDR1 MDHEN and CDR2 SYDVKM. The CDR3 has 17 amino acids. The V end lost 5 bases, the J end lost 7 bases, and 23 bases lay between the germline ends. CDR3 sequence reads: CASSPTGTREKSGELFF. In DNA, the CDR3 is TGTGCCAGCAGTCCGACCGGGACAAGGGAGAAAAGCGGGGAGCTGTTTTTT.

This clone was counted a few times. The V gene is TRBV30, the J gene TRBJ1-5; 8 nucleotides agree with TRBD1. There are 13 residues in the CDR3. Germline-derived CDR1 and CDR2 are GTSNPN and SVGIG (reference sequence). V gave up 5 bases and J gave up 4 bases; unmatched junction bases: 4. CDR3 sequence: CAWGNRGNQPQHF. As DNA, the CDR3 is TGTGCCTGGGGAAACAGGGGGAATCAGCCCCAGCATTTT.

The rearrangement uses TRBV5-4 and TRBJ2-7; 9 bases agree with TRBD1. This CDR3 is 16 amino acids long. Germline CDR1 SGHNT, CDR2 YYREEE (reference sequence). With 0 bases clipped from V and 4 bases from J, the junction kept 8 bases outside the gene matches. The CDR3 sequence: CASSLGPGTGSYEQYF. CDR3 sequence (DNA): TGTGCCAGCAGCTTGGGGCCGGGGACAGGGTCGTACGAGCAGTACTTC. The whole variable domain, remainder taken from reference TRBV5-4 and TRBJ2-7, is ETGVTQSPTHLIKTRGQQVTLRCSSQSGHNTVSWYQQALGQGPQFIFQYYREEENGRGNFPPRFSGLQFPNYSSELNVNALELDDSALYLCASSLGPGTGSYEQYFGPGTRLTVT.

This chain connects TRBV27 to TRBJ1-1; 7 bases align to TRBD1. The CDR3 length is 14 residues. V lost 4 bases and J lost 4; bases outside the gene matches: 6. In germline, CDR1 is MNHEY, CDR2 SMNVEV (reference sequence). CDR3 loop: CASSSQTGSTEAFF. Written as DNA, the CDR3 is TGTGCCAGCAGTTCTCAGACAGGGAGCACTGAAGCTTTCTTT.

This clone occurred once. The chain uses TRBV7-9 and TRBJ2-1; TRBD2 matches at 9 bases. The CDR3 runs to 15 residues. Germline V gene sequence: CDR1 SEHNR, CDR2 FQNEAQ (reference sequence). The V segment lost 4 bases and the J segment 3 bases; nucleotides outside the gene matches: 4. The CDR3 is CASSSLAGDYNEQFF. The CDR3 nucleotides are TGTGCCAGCAGCTCGTTAGCGGGGGACTACAATGAGCAGTTCTTC.

V gene TRBV6-5 combines with J gene TRBJ2-6, with D perhaps TRBD2 (6 bases). Trimming shortened V by 3 bases and J by 2 bases, and 11 bases separated the two germline ends. This CDR3 region has 16 residues. Germline assignment: CDR1 MNHEY and CDR2 SVGAGI. The CDR3 region is CASSYSPGAGANVLTF. The CDR3 nucleotides read TGTGCCAGCAGTTATAGTCCGGGAGCTGGGGCCAACGTCCTGACTTTC.